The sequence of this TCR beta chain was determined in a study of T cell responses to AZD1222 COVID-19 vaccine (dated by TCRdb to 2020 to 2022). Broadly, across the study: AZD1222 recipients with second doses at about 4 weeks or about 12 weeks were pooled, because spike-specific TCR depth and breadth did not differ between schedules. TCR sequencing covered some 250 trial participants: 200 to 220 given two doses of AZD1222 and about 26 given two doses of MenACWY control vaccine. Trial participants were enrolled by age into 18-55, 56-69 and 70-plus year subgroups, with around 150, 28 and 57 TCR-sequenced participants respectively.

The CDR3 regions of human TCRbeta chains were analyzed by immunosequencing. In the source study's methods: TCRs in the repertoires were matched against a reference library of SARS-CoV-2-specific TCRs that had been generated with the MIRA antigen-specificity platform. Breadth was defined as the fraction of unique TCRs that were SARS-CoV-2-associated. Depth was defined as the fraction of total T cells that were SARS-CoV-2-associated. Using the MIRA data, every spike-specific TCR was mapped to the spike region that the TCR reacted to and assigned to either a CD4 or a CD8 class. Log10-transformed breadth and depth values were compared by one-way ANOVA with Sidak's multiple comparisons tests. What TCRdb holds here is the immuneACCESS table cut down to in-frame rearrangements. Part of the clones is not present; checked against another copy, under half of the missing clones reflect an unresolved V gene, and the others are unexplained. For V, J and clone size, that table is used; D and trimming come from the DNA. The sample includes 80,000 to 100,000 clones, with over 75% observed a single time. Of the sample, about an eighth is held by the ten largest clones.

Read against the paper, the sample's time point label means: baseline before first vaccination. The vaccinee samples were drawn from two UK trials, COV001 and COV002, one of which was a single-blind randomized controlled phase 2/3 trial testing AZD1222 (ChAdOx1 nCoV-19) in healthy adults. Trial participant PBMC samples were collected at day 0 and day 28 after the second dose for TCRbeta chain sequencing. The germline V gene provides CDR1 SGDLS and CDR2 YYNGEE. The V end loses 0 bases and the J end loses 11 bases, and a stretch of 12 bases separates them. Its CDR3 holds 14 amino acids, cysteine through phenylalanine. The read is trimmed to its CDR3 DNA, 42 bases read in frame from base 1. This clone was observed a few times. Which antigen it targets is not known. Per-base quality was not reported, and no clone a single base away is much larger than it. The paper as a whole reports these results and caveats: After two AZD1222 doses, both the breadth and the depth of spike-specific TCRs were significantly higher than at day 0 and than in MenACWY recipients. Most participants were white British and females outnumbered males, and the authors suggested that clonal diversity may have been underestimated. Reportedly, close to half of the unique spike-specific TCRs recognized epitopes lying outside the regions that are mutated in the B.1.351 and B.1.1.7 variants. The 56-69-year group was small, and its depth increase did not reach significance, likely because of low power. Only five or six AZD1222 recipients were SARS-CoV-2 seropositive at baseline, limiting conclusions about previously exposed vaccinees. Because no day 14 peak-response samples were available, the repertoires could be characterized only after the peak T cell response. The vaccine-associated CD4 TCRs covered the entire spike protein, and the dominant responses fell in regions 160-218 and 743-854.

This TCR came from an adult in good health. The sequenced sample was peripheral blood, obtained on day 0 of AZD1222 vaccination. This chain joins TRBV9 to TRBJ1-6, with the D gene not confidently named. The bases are TGTGCCAGCAGCGTAGCCCAGGCGGAGGCACCCCTCCACTTT. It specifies CASSVAQAEAPLHF.